Below, 31 T cell receptor beta chains from the same sample are listed, as sequenced in a study of blood T cell repertoires in COVID-19. Measured with immunoSEQ multiplex PCR; TCRdb has only the in-frame clones, and not every one. The table includes 230,000 or so clones, roughly 88% detected once. The sequencing sample was made of peripheral blood. The receptor source for this set is a man in his forties or fifties who had recovered from COVID-19.

V usage is TRBV2 and J usage is TRBJ2-3; a weak D match, TRBD1 (6 bases). The germline V and J ends were trimmed by 6 bases and 0 bases, with 16 bases remaining between them. This CDR3 has 16 residues. CDR1 and CDR2 (germline): SNHLY, FYNNEI. In nucleotides, the CDR3 is TGTGCCAGCAGGCAAAGGGGGATGTGGAGCACAGATACGCAGTATTTT. Residues: CASRQRGMWSTDTQYF.

The rearrangement uses TRBV28 and TRBJ2-7, with 10 nucleotides matching TRBD1. Germline lookup yields CDR1 MDHEN and CDR2 SYDVKM. V shed 5 bases and J 2 bases; nucleotides not matched to a gene: 9. The CDR3 is 16 residues long. This CDR3 is CASSPFPGQGTYEQYF. CDR3 nucleotide sequence: TGTGCCAGCAGTCCTTTCCCGGGACAGGGGACCTACGAGCAGTACTTC. Filled out from reference TRBV28 and TRBJ2-7, the complete variable domain reads DVKVTQSSRYLVKRTGEKVFLECVQDMDHENMFWYRQDPGLGLRLIYFSYDVKMKEKGDIPEGYSVSREKKERFSLILESASTNQTSMYLCASSPFPGQGTYEQYFGPGTRLTVT.

This chain joins TRBV9 and TRBJ2-1; 9 positions match TRBD2. Trimming cost V 3 bases and J 4 bases; bases outside gene matches: 11. Germline V lookup: CDR1 SGDLS, CDR2 YYNGEE. This CDR3 comprises 17 residues. The CDR3, as DNA: TGTGCCAGCAGCGGGGGGTTGGGTAGCGGGAGTTACAATGAGCAGTTCTTC. Amino acids: CASSGGLGSGSYNEQFF.

The rearrangement links TRBV15 to TRBJ1-1; the D is unclear. The CDR3 runs to 15 residues. The V end was cut by 8 bases, the J end by 6 bases, with 22 bases between. The germline V gene encodes CDR1 LNHNV and CDR2 YYDKDF (reference sequence). The CDR3 spells CATSRGGSGSAEAFF. CDR3 nucleotide sequence: TGTGCCACCTCCCGGGGAGGATCGGGTTCCGCTGAAGCTTTCTTT. Looking up the rest from reference TRBV15 and TRBJ1-1 gives the full variable domain: DAMVIQNPRYQVTQFGKPVTLSCSQTLNHNVMYWYQQKSSQAPKLLFHYYDKDFNNEADTPDNFQSRRPNTSFCFLDIRSPGLGDTAMYLCATSRGGSGSAEAFFGQGTRLTVV.

The chain joins TRBV3-1 (or the pseudogene TRBV3-2) to TRBJ2-1; 12 nucleotides align to TRBD2. Germline CDR1 reads LGHDT; CDR2 reads YNNKEL (reference sequence). This CDR3 is built from 19 residues. Losses at the gene ends were 0 bases for V and 6 bases for J; bases not matched to a gene: 12. The CDR3 nucleotides read TGTGCCAGCAGCCAAGACCCTCCGGGGCTAGCGGGAGGGATCAATGAGCAGTTCTTC. It specifies CASSQDPPGLAGGINEQFF.

V is TRBV5-6 and J is TRBJ2-7; 11 bases align to TRBD2. The V gene's germline CDR1 is SGHDT and CDR2 YYEEEE. This CDR3 has 16 amino acids. V trimming: 3 bases; J trimming: 4 bases; junction bases outside the gene matches: 9. Here the CDR3 reads CASSWATSGNLYEQYF. CDR3 bases: TGTGCCAGCAGCTGGGCGACTAGCGGGAATTTATACGAGCAGTACTTC.

The rearrangement uses TRBV24-1 and TRBJ2-2; tentative D call: TRBD2 (5 bases). V lost 5 bases and J 2 bases, leaving 11 bases between the germline ends. This CDR3 is 15 amino acids long. Germline V gene sequence: CDR1 KGHDR, CDR2 SFDVKD. The CDR3 region has the DNA TGTGCCACCAGTGCAACGGGGAGAAACACCGGGGAGCTGTTTTTT. This sequence encodes CATSATGRNTGELFF.

J is TRBJ2-5 and V is TRBV5-1, with 7 bases matching TRBD1. After removal of 4 bases from V and 3 bases from J, the junction contained 6 bases not matched to a gene. The V gene's germline CDR1 is SGHRS and CDR2 YFSETQ. CDR3 length equals 14 residues. The CDR3 DNA reads as TGCGCCAGCAGCCCACAGGGGTTAGAAGAGACCCAGTACTTC. Its protein product is CASSPQGLEETQYF.

The V call is TRBV11-3, the J call TRBJ2-1; TRBD2 agrees at 10 bases. The V segment lost 3 bases and the J segment 1 base; nucleotides outside the gene matches: 3. Germline CDR1 is SGHNT and CDR2 is YENEEA. This CDR3 spans 16 amino acids. The CDR3 nucleotides are TGTGCCAGCAGCTTTAGCGGGGGGCGATCCTACAATGAGCAGTTCTTC. This gives the protein CASSFSGGRSYNEQFF. Full variable domain (rest looked up from reference TRBV11-3 and TRBJ2-1): EAGVVQSPRYKIIEKKQPVAFWCNPISGHNTLYWYLQNLGQGPELLIRYENEEAVDDSQLPKDRFSAERLKGVDSTLKIQPAELGDSAVYLCASSFSGGRSYNEQFFGPGTRLTVL.

CDR3 DNA sequence: TGTGCCAGCAGCTTAGACAGGGTACATGAGCAGTTCTTC. Its translation: CASSLDRVHEQFF. The chain is built from TRBV7-8 and TRBJ2-1; D perhaps matches TRBD1 (6 bases). V was clipped by 1 base and J by 8 bases, with 9 bases between them. The length of the CDR3 is 13 residues. Germline CDR1 is SGHVS and CDR2 is FQNEAQ. The full variable domain, completed using reference TRBV7-8 and TRBJ2-1, is GAGVSQSPRYKVAKRGQDVALRCDPISGHVSLFWYQQALGQGPEFLTYFQNEAQLDKSGLPSDRFFAERPEGSVSTLKIQRTQQEDSAVYLCASSLDRVHEQFFGPGTRLTVL.

The chain recombines TRBV10-3 with TRBJ2-3; 8 positions agree with TRBD2. Germline V gene data show CDR1 as ENHRY and CDR2 as SYGVKD. CDR3 length: 17 residues. V shed 6 bases, J shed 1 base, and the junction held 12 bases outside the gene matches. The DNA of the CDR3 is TGTGCCATCAGCCCCGGGACTAGAGGTGGGGGCACAGATACGCAGTATTTT. Residues: CAISPGTRGGGTDTQYF.

This chain links TRBV19 with TRBJ1-2; 9 bases match TRBD1. The CDR3 sequence is 14 residues long. From germline, CDR1 is LNHDA and CDR2 SQIVND (reference sequence). V shed 7 bases and J 7 bases; nucleotides not matched to a gene: 10. The CDR3 region has the DNA TGTGCCAGTATCAACAGGGGGCGCATGGTTGGCTACACCTTC. It encodes CASINRGRMVGYTF.

The genes are TRBV3-1 (or the pseudogene TRBV3-2) and TRBJ1-2; D not certain. Germline V gene sequence: CDR1 LGHDT, CDR2 YNNKEL (reference sequence). This CDR3 contains 14 residues. Trimming shortened V by 4 bases and J by 4 bases, and 13 bases separated the two germline ends. The CDR3 DNA reads as TGTGCCAGCAGCCTCTTACATGACTCCTATGGCTACACCTTC. It is translated as CASSLLHDSYGYTF.

The sample holds one count of this clone. V and J are TRBV6-5 and TRBJ1-1; 8 bases line up with TRBD1. Per the germline V gene, CDR1 is MNHEY and CDR2 is SVGAGI. This CDR3 comprises 13 residues. After removal of 7 bases from V and 5 bases from J, the junction contained 6 bases not matched to a gene. The CDR3 sequence: CASMWTGNTEAFF. The CDR3 coding sequence is TGTGCCAGCATGTGGACAGGGAATACTGAAGCTTTCTTT.

This chain joins TRBV30 and TRBJ2-1; the match to TRBD2 covers 9 bases. Germline lookup yields CDR1 GTSNPN and CDR2 SVGIG (reference sequence). J was trimmed by 0 bases and V by 3 bases; bases with no gene match: 12. CDR3 length: 18 amino acids. Here the CDR3 DNA reads TGTGCCTGGAGAGGACTAGCGCTGCAAGCTTCCTCCTACAATGAGCAGTTCTTC. It is translated as CAWRGLALQASSYNEQFF.

V is TRBV4-3 and J is TRBJ1-1; D gene uncertain. Trimming stripped 3 bases from V and 1 base from J, with 6 bases between. Per germline, CDR1 LGHNA and CDR2 YSLEER. The CDR3 extends over 13 amino acids. The CDR3 reads CASSQSGNTEAFF. The CDR3 bases are TGCGCCAGCAGCCAGTCCGGGAACACTGAAGCTTTCTTT.

The rearrangement joins TRBV7-2 to TRBJ1-5; 7 bases fit TRBD1. The ends lost 2 bases at V and 4 bases at J; junction bases unmatched: 8. The CDR3 is 16 residues long. Germline loops: CDR1 SGHTA, CDR2 FQGNSA. As DNA, the CDR3 is TGTGCCAGCAGCTTAAACGGACAGGCGCTAAATCAGCCCCAGCATTTT. Translated, it gives CASSLNGQALNQPQHF.

J is TRBJ2-7 and V is TRBV29-1, with D possibly being TRBD2 (6 bases). Germline CDR1 is SQVTM and CDR2 is ANQGSEA. This CDR3 has 15 residues. V shed 5 bases and J shed 2 bases, with 19 bases lying between them. The CDR3 coding sequence is TGCAGCGTTTTACTCCCCGCGGGGAACCCCTACGAGCAGTACTTC. It is translated as CSVLLPAGNPYEQYF.

The sample holds many counts of this clone. The V gene is TRBV11-2, the J gene TRBJ2-1; 11 positions match TRBD2. With V trimmed by 4 bases and J by 4 bases, 15 bases remained unmatched. In germline, CDR1 is SGHAT, CDR2 FQNNGV. This CDR3 contains 19 residues. CDR3 in DNA: TGTGCCAGCAGCTCTACCGGGACTAGCGGCCAATCCCTTTACAATGAGCAGTTCTTC. Amino acid sequence: CASSSTGTSGQSLYNEQFF.

The J gene is TRBJ1-4, the V gene TRBV6-2 or TRBV6-3; perhaps TRBD1 as D (6 bases). V was pared by 2 bases and J by 6 bases, with 16 bases between. The CDR3 runs to 16 residues. Per germline, CDR1 MNHEY and CDR2 SVGEGT. The CDR3 sequence is CASSYLPTGDHEKLFF. The CDR3 DNA is TGTGCCAGCAGTTACCTCCCGACAGGCGACCATGAAAAACTGTTTTTT.

The rearrangement links TRBV4-3 to TRBJ1-3, with D uncertain. Trimming took off 0 bases at V and 3 bases at J, with 9 bases between the two ends. The CDR3 extends over 15 amino acids. CDR1 is LGHNA and CDR2 is YSLEER in the germline V gene. The CDR3 DNA reads as TGCGCCAGCAGCCAAGATCCCGGGAGTGGAAACACCATATATTTT. Protein: CASSQDPGSGNTIYF.

This clone has only a few counts. The chain employs TRBV18 and TRBJ1-2; TRBD1 is a possible D gene (5 bases). V lost 3 bases and J 8 bases, leaving 16 bases between the germline ends. Germline V gene lookup returns CDR1 KGHSH and CDR2 LQKENI. The CDR3 spans 14 residues. The CDR3 region has the DNA TGTGCCAGCTCACCCGACCTCAGGGATCGGGGCTACACCTTC. It translates to CASSPDLRDRGYTF.

V and J are TRBV6-1 and TRBJ2-7; 10 nucleotides match TRBD2. This CDR3 has 16 residues. Germline V lookup: CDR1 MNHNS, CDR2 SASEGT. Losses at the gene ends were 2 bases for V and 3 bases for J; bases not matched to a gene: 7. The CDR3 DNA reads TGTGCCAGCAGTGAAAGCGAGCGGGAGGGCCGCTACGAGCAGTACTTC. Protein: CASSESEREGRYEQYF.

The CDR3 loop reads CASSDPRSGLLDTGELFF. The CDR3 coding sequence is TGTGCCAGCAGCGACCCGAGGAGCGGGTTATTAGACACCGGGGAGCTGTTTTTT. The chain employs TRBV5-4 and TRBJ2-2, with a weak D call TRBD2 (6 bases). The V and J ends lost 4 bases and 3 bases respectively, with 22 bases between them. The CDR3 runs 18 residues. The germline CDR1 and CDR2 sequences are SGHNT and YYREEE (reference sequence).

The rearrangement uses TRBV6-5 and TRBJ2-3, with a tentative D call TRBD2 (5 bases). There are 13 residues in the CDR3. V shed 8 bases and J shed 3 bases, with 12 bases lying between them. The germline V gene encodes CDR1 MNHEY and CDR2 SVGAGI. This chain's CDR3 is CASRESGTDTQYF. The CDR3 DNA is TGTGCCAGCCGGGAATCGGGTACAGATACGCAGTATTTT.

This chain connects TRBV19 to TRBJ1-3; D not certain. Per germline, CDR1 LNHDA and CDR2 SQIVND (reference sequence). This CDR3 has 15 amino acids. V was clipped by 1 base and J by 3 bases, with 10 bases between them. The CDR3 DNA is TGTGCCAGTAGTATAGGACTCACGGGTGGAAACACCATATATTTT. It translates to CASSIGLTGGNTIYF.

This clone appeared once. The rearrangement uses TRBV19 and TRBJ2-2; 10 bases fit TRBD1. Germline V CDR1 and CDR2: LNHDA, SQIVND (reference sequence). V lost 5 bases, J lost 0 bases, and 12 bases stayed unmatched. This CDR3 contains 19 residues. The CDR3 protein is CASSWSRDRGRPNTGELFF. CDR3 bases: TGTGCCAGTAGTTGGTCCCGCGACAGGGGGCGACCGAACACCGGGGAGCTGTTTTTT.

The chain uses TRBV2 and TRBJ1-3; D gene uncertain. CDR1 and CDR2 (germline): SNHLY, FYNNEI. This CDR3 comprises 12 residues. V lost 4 bases to trimming and J lost 5 bases, with 6 bases between them. The CDR3 DNA reads TGTGCCAGCAGTGCCGACAGAAACACCATATATTTT. It yields the protein CASSADRNTIYF.

This clone occurred a few times. The rearrangement links TRBV7-9 to TRBJ1-2, with no clear D. Germline values: CDR1 SEHNR, CDR2 FQNEAQ (reference sequence). There are 11 residues in the CDR3. V lost 8 bases, J lost 8 bases, and 12 bases lay in between. The CDR3 bases are TGTGCCAGCGGCCAGAGGCTCGGCTACACCTTC. Its protein is CASGQRLGYTF.

The chain recombines TRBV5-8 with TRBJ1-5, with unresolved D. V was clipped by 1 base and J by 0 bases, with 8 bases between them. The germline V gene encodes CDR1 SGHTS and CDR2 YDEGEE. The CDR3 length is 15 residues. The CDR3 region is CASSLWEYSNQPQHF. The CDR3 region has the DNA TGTGCCAGCAGCTTGTGGGAGTATAGCAATCAGCCCCAGCATTTT.

This clone turned up a few times. This chain links TRBV30 with TRBJ1-3, with D possibly matching TRBD1 (5 bases). Trimming cost V 3 bases and J 4 bases, with 19 bases left between them. The CDR3 consists of 16 residues. Germline V gives CDR1 GTSNPN, CDR2 SVGIG (reference sequence). The CDR3 spells CAWSRGGRMRGNTIYF. The DNA for the CDR3 is TGTGCCTGGAGCCGCGGGGGGAGGATGAGAGGAAACACCATATATTTT.